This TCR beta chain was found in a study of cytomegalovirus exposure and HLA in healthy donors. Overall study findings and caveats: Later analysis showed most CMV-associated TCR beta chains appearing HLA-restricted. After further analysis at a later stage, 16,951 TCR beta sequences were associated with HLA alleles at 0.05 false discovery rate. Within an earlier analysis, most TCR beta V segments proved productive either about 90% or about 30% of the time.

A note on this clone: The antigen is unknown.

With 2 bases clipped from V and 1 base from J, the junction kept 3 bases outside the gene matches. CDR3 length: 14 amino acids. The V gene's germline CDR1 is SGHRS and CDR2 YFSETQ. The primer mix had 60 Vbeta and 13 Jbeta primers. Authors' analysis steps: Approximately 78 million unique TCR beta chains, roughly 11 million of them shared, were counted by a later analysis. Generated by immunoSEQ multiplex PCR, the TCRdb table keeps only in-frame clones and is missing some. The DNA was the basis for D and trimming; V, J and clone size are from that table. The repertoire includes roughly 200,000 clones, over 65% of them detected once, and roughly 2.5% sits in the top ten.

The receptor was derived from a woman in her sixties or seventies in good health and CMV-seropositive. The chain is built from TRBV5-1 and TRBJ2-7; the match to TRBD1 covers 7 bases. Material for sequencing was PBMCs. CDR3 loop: CASSLQGPSYEQYF. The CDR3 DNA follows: TGCGCCAGCAGCTTACAGGGGCCGTCCTACGAGCAGTACTTC.